This T cell receptor (beta chain) came from a study of T cells in tuberculosis. Time point: new active TB diagnosis, blood taken before or within 7 days of starting treatment. The CDR3 consists of 19 residues. Losses at the gene ends were 6 bases for V and 0 bases for J; bases not matched to a gene: 13. Germline V gene sequence: CDR1 ENHRY, CDR2 SYGVKD. Assay: immunoSEQ multiplex PCR; the TCRdb copy retains only in-frame clones and omits some. The sample shows 30,000 to 35,000 clones, 91% of them seen only once. The sample was PBMCs, taken at tuberculosis diagnosis. This chain connects TRBV10-3 to TRBJ2-7; 14 bases are shared with TRBD2. The source is an adult with tuberculosis. CDR3 loop: CAISETFPGLAGVSYEQYV. In DNA form, the CDR3 reads TGTGCCATCAGCGAAACCTTCCCGGGACTAGCGGGGGTCTCCTACGAGCAGTACGTC.